This T cell receptor (beta chain) is drawn from a study of response to subunit inactivated influenza vaccine. From the RT-PCR reads, TCRdb called clonotypes with MiXCR, one entry per CDR3 protein. The top ten hold roughly 11% of the sample, which has about 780,000 distinct CDR3 sequences, 18% seen once. The CDR3 totals 15 residues. CDR1 and CDR2 from the germline V gene are SEHNR and FQNEAQ (reference sequence). The V end was cut by 2 bases, the J end by 4 bases, with 11 bases between. This TCR came from a man aged 45-60 years who received an inactivated influenza vaccine. The chain uses TRBV7-9 and TRBJ2-2; D might be TRBD2 (6 bases). The input for sequencing was PBMCs from blood, taken 4 to 6 days after vaccination. CDR3 in DNA: TGTGCCAGCAGCTTATCGGGGGTCAGCACCGGGGAGCTGTTTTTT. Its protein product is CASSLSGVSTGELFF. Drawing the rest from reference TRBV7-9 and TRBJ2-2, the complete variable domain is DTGVSQNPRHKITKRGQNVTFRCDPISEHNRLYWYRQTLGQGPEFLTYFQNEAQLEKSRLLSDRFSAERPKGSFSTLEIQRTEQGDSAMYLCASSLSGVSTGELFFGEGSRLTVL.